This T cell receptor (beta chain) appears in the sequencing data of a study of T cells in Graves' hyperthyroidism and ophthalmopathy. Study information: Peripheral blood was obtained at initial diagnosis, preceding any treatment. Overall study findings and caveats: Stable hyperthyroidism and ophthalmopathy were separated using 13 V-J signatures.

Those patients with uncontrolled infection, other autoimmune disease, pregnancy or lactation were excluded. Thyroid ultrasound, orbital computed tomography, clinical symptoms, and serum thyroxine and TRAb underpinned diagnoses. This clonotype was observed a handful of times. The target antigen is unknown. Sequence at one end of the junction differs from germline and may be a read error. RNA transcripts provided the source from which TCR beta CDR3 regions were amplified. A set of HTBI primers served as the primers for a first-round RT-PCR of the TCR CDR3. TCRdb itself ran the multiplex PCR reads through MiXCR, one entry per CDR3 protein. Here the sample spans about 270,000 distinct CDR3 sequences, roughly 22% being singletons. The source is a middle-aged woman with Graves' ophthalmopathy. The sample taken for sequencing was blood.

The CDR3 region is CSVRRVVSRLAGREQYF. CDR3 in DNA: TGCAGTGTTAGAAGGGTAGTCTCGAGACTAGCGGGACGGGAGCAGTACTTC. This chain links TRBV20-1 with TRBJ2-7; TRBD2 matches at 11 bases. The CDR3 extends over 17 amino acids. In germline, CDR1 is DFQATT, CDR2 SNEGSKA (reference sequence).